A selection of T cell receptor beta chains follows, all from one sample in a study of T cell repertoires and HLA-DP antigens. Method: immunoSEQ multiplex PCR; TCRdb's copy keeps in-frame clones and lacks some. Counted here are approximately 100,000 clones, around nine tenths occurring once; the ten biggest clones make up 1.7%. No antigen has been assigned to these receptors. The sample consisted of CD4+ T cells from PBMCs. All receptors come from a man aged 50-60 years in good health and CMV-seronegative. Both conserved end residues are part of each CDR3. A D gene is named only where the DNA matches it firmly. Expanded clones are given a class, and other clones once, few, many or no size at all.

NA	TRBV29-1	TRBJ1-3	NA	TGCAGCGTTGCAAAGGACATCTCTGGAAACACCATATATTTT	CSVAKDISGNTIYF
NA	TRBV5-4	TRBJ2-5	TRBD1	TGTGCCAGCAGCCCAGAGACAGGGGGATACCAAGAGACCCAGTACTTC	CASSPETGGYQETQYF
NA	TRBV7-2	TRBJ2-7	NA	TGTGCCAGCAGCTTCCAACCCGGAGGCTCCTACGAGCAGTACTTC	CASSFQPGGSYEQYF
NA	TRBV11-2	TRBJ2-2	TRBD2	TGTGCCAGCAGCTTAGCGGGAGGCACCGGGGAGCTGTTTTTT	CASSLAGGTGELFF
NA	TRBV7-2	TRBJ1-3	NA	TGTGCCAGCAGCTTAGTGGCAGGTGGGGACTCTGGAAACACCATATATTTT	CASSLVAGGDSGNTIYF
NA	TRBV11-3	TRBJ2-1	TRBD2	TGTGCCAGCAGCCCAAGCGGGAGCGGAAAAAATGAGCAGTTCTTC	CASSPSGSGKNEQFF
NA	TRBV4-1	TRBJ2-3	TRBD2	TGCGCCAGCAGCCAGGGGAGCGGGGGAAGCACAGATACGCAGTATTTT	CASSQGSGGSTDTQYF
NA	TRBV7-9	TRBJ1-3	TRBD1	TGTGCCAGCAGAAGAACAGGGGGGTTAGCGGACACCATATATTTT	CASRRTGGLADTIYF
NA	TRBV7-2	TRBJ1-1	NA	TGTGCCAGCAGCCTGGACATCACCCGAGGGAACACTGAAGCTTTCTTT	CASSLDITRGNTEAFF
NA	TRBV7-8	TRBJ2-6	TRBD1	TGTGCCAGCAGCTCAAGGGACAGGACGGCATCTGGGGCCAACGTCCTGACTTTC	CASSSRDRTASGANVLTF
NA	TRBV5-5	TRBJ2-2	TRBD2	TGTGCCAGCAGCCCGGGACTAGTGGACACCGGGGAGCTGTTTTTT	CASSPGLVDTGELFF
NA	TRBV13	TRBJ1-3	NA	TGTGCCAGCAGCTTATTGAGTTTTACAGGTCAAATACCCTCTGGAAACACCATATATTTT	CASSLLSFTGQIPSGNTIYF
NA	TRBV9	TRBJ1-5	NA	TGTGCCAGCAGCGTAGGGGACGACAATCAGCCCCAGCATTTT	CASSVGDDNQPQHF
NA	TRBV19	TRBJ1-2	TRBD1	TGTGCCAGTAGTAGACAGGGTTCATCGGGCTACACCTTC	CASSRQGSSGYTF
NA	TRBV10-2	TRBJ1-5	TRBD1	TGCGCCAGCAGTGAGACGACAGGGGCCTTGGGCCAGCCCCAGCATTTT	CASSETTGALGQPQHF
once	TRBV5-1	TRBJ1-2	TRBD1	TGCGCCAGCGGCGGACAGGGAAAGTATGGCTACACCTTC	CASGGQGKYGYTF
few	TRBV4-1	TRBJ1-6	TRBD1	TGCGCCAGCAGCCAAAGGGGACAGGGAATTAGGGCATCACCCCTCCACTTT	CASSQRGQGIRASPLHF
NA	TRBV5-1	TRBJ2-3	TRBD2	TGCGCCAGCAGCTTGGGGAGCGGGAGGTCTGGCACAGATACGCAGTATTTT	CASSLGSGRSGTDTQYF
once	TRBV25-1	TRBJ2-7	TRBD1	TGTGCCAGCAGTGAACCAGGGGGTTCTTACGAGCAGTACTTC	CASSEPGGSYEQYF
NA	TRBV29-1	TRBJ2-1	NA	TGCAGCGTGGACCGAAACCGGGGTAATGAGCAGTTCTTC	CSVDRNRGNEQFF
NA	TRBV29-1	TRBJ1-4	NA	TGCAGCGGGACGTGGGGGGCACGTGAAAAACTGTTTTTT	CSGTWGAREKLFF
NA	TRBV6-5	TRBJ2-1	NA	TGTGCCAGCAGACTCCCGGGTAACCTCTACAATGAGCAGTTCTTC	CASRLPGNLYNEQFF
NA	TRBV28	TRBJ1-2	TRBD1	TGTGCCAGCGAAAACTCGGGACAGGGGCCTTATGGCTACACCTTC	CASENSGQGPYGYTF
NA	TRBV5-6	TRBJ2-5	TRBD1	TGTGCCAGCTTACAAACGGGACAGCTCCAAGAGACCCAGTACTTC	CASLQTGQLQETQYF
NA	TRBV9	TRBJ2-7	TRBD1	TGTGCCAGCAGCAAGGGACAGACCCCCTACGAGCAGTACTTC	CASSKGQTPYEQYF
NA	TRBV6-6	TRBJ1-6	TRBD1	TGTGCCAGCAGTTACTCGGGAGGGACAGGGGGTTCACCCCTCCACTTT	CASSYSGGTGGSPLHF
NA	TRBV6-5	TRBJ1-3	NA	TGTGCCAGCAGTTACCGGGGGAACTCTGGAAACACCATATATTTT	CASSYRGNSGNTIYF
NA	TRBV19	TRBJ1-3	NA	TGTGCCAGTAGTATCGACAGGTCCTCTGGAAACACCATATATTTT	CASSIDRSSGNTIYF
once	TRBV7-9	TRBJ1-3	NA	TGTGCCAGCAGCCTAGTACAGGGAACTGGAAACACCATATATTTT	CASSLVQGTGNTIYF
NA	TRBV7-2	TRBJ2-2	NA	TGTGCCAGCACCCCAGGGGGCGGGAGGAACACCGGGGAGCTGTTTTTT	CASTPGGGRNTGELFF
NA	TRBV7-9	TRBJ2-5	NA	TGTGCCAGCAGCTTAGCTCCCAGCCAAGAGACCCAGTACTTC	CASSLAPSQETQYF
NA	TRBV4-2	TRBJ2-7	TRBD2	TGTGCCAGCAGCCAAGAGCGGGGGGCCTCCTACGAGCAGTACTTC	CASSQERGASYEQYF
NA	TRBV2	TRBJ2-7	TRBD1	TGTGCCAGCAGTAGGGACAGCTACGAGCAGTACTTC	CASSRDSYEQYF
once	TRBV19	TRBJ2-1	NA	TGTGCCAGTAGTATGGAGGGTCGTGCCTGGAATGAGCAGTTCTTC	CASSMEGRAWNEQFF
NA	TRBV5-4	TRBJ2-7	NA	TGTGCCAGCAGCTTGGGGGGCAGGGAGGCCTACGAGCAGTACTTC	CASSLGGREAYEQYF
few	TRBV10-1	TRBJ1-4	NA	TGCGCCAGCAGTGAGTCACTGACAGGAAGAACTAATGAAAAACTGTTTTTT	CASSESLTGRTNEKLFF
NA	TRBV6-5	TRBJ2-4	NA	TGTGCCAGCAGTTACCCAGGGAGCTGGGGCATTCAGTACTTC	CASSYPGSWGIQYF
NA	TRBV30	TRBJ1-6	TRBD1	TGTGCCTGGAGTCCCACAGGGGATTCACCCCTCCACTTT	CAWSPTGDSPLHF
NA	TRBV7-2	TRBJ1-1	NA	TGTGCCAGCAGCAGAGGGGGAAACACTGAAGCTTTCTTT	CASSRGGNTEAFF
NA	TRBV9	TRBJ1-3	TRBD1	TGTGCCAGCAGCAAGGAACAGGGGAGCGGAAACACCATATATTTT	CASSKEQGSGNTIYF
NA	TRBV12-5	TRBJ1-5	NA	TGTGCTAGTGTAGGGAGTAGCAATCAGCCCCAGCATTTT	CASVGSSNQPQHF
few	TRBV15	TRBJ1-4	NA	TGTGCCACCAGCAGAGATACCTTTACCGGTGAAAAACTGTTTTTT	CATSRDTFTGEKLFF
NA	TRBV29-1	TRBJ1-1	NA	TGCAGCGGCAGACAGGCGAACACTGAAGCTTTCTTT	CSGRQANTEAFF
NA	TRBV16	TRBJ1-5	NA	TGTGCCAGCAGCCAATTAATCTCAGGCGGTGGCAATCAGCCCCAGCATTTT	CASSQLISGGGNQPQHF